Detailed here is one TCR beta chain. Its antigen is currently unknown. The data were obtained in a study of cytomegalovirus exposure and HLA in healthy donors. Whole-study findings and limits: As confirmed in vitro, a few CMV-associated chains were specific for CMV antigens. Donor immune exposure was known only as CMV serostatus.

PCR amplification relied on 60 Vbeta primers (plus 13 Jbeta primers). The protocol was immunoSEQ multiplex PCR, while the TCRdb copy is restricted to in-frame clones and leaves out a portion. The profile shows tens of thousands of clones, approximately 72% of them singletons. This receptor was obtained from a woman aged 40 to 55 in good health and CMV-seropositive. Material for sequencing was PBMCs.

The CDR3 spells CASNPTSGDTDTQYF. The DNA for the CDR3 is TGTGCCAGCAACCCCACTAGCGGTGACACAGATACGCAGTATTTT. The chain is built from TRBV27 and TRBJ2-3, with 8 bases identical to TRBD2. CDR1 MNHEY and CDR2 SMNVEV come from the germline V gene (reference sequence). The CDR3 sequence is 15 residues long. J gave up 2 bases and V 7 bases, and 8 bases lay outside the gene matches.